Below, 14 T cell receptor beta chains from the same sample are listed, as sequenced in a study of cytomegalovirus exposure and HLA in healthy donors. Sequenced by immunoSEQ multiplex PCR; TCRdb stores in-frame clones only, minus some. The sample has 110,000 or so clones; 85% to 90% are singletons. Sequencing input: PBMCs. These receptors all come from a woman between 18 and 30 years old in good health and CMV-seronegative.

V is TRBV6-5 and J is TRBJ1-5; D may be TRBD1 (5 bases). The length of the CDR3 is 12 residues. V dropped 5 bases and J dropped 12 bases, with 14 bases sitting between them. Per germline, CDR1 MNHEY and CDR2 SVGAGI. DNA for the CDR3: TGTGCCAGCAGTAGCCTTTTGGGGCACCAGCATTTT. Translation gives CASSSLLGHQHF.

In its sample, this clone was seen once. The J gene is TRBJ2-3, the V gene TRBV2, with 8 bases identical to TRBD1. V lost 8 bases, J lost 3 bases, and 1 base stayed unmatched. Germline V gene data show CDR1 as SNHLY and CDR2 as FYNNEI. The length of the CDR3 is 12 residues. The CDR3 region has the DNA TGTGCCAGCGACAGGGGAACAGATACGCAGTATTTT. Protein product: CASDRGTDTQYF.

The chain combines TRBV28 with TRBJ1-3, with a tentative D call TRBD1 (6 bases). In germline, CDR1 is MDHEN, CDR2 SYDVKM. The V and J ends lost 8 bases and 4 bases respectively, with 12 bases between them. CDR3 length equals 13 residues. As DNA, the CDR3 is TGTGCCAGCCAGACAGGTGCAGGAAACACCATATATTTT. Its protein is CASQTGAGNTIYF.

The CDR3: CASSVGRSQETQYF. For the CDR3, the DNA is TGTGCCAGCAGCGTAGGCAGATCCCAAGAGACCCAGTACTTC. This sequence joins TRBV9 and TRBJ2-5, with D unresolved. The CDR3 sequence is 14 residues long. Deletions cut 0 bases from V and 1 base from J, with 7 bases between. The germline V gene encodes CDR1 SGDLS and CDR2 YYNGEE.

V usage is TRBV18 and J usage is TRBJ1-1; possibly TRBD1 for D (5 bases). Trimming took off 3 bases at V and 0 bases at J, with 11 bases between the two ends. The CDR3 covers 15 residues. Per germline, CDR1 KGHSH and CDR2 LQKENI. The CDR3 region has the DNA TGTGCCAGCTCACCGAAGGAGGGGATGAACACTGAAGCTTTCTTT. Protein: CASSPKEGMNTEAFF.

V usage is TRBV5-1 and J usage is TRBJ2-7; 9 nucleotides align to TRBD1. Germline V gene sequence: CDR1 SGHRS, CDR2 YFSETQ. The CDR3 length is 13 residues. The J segment lost 7 bases and the V segment lost 4 bases, leaving 6 bases of the junction unmatched. The DNA of the CDR3 is TGCGCCAGCAGCCTGGGACAGGGCGGAGAGCAGTACTTC. This gives the protein CASSLGQGGEQYF.

V gene TRBV9 combines with J gene TRBJ2-1, with D maybe TRBD2 (7 bases). V was trimmed by 4 bases and J by 6 bases, leaving 14 bases between them. Germline-derived CDR1 and CDR2 are SGDLS and YYNGEE. The CDR3 covers 14 residues. CDR3 amino acids: CASSPARGGNEQFF. The CDR3 nucleotides read TGTGCCAGCAGCCCTGCGAGGGGGGGCAATGAGCAGTTCTTC. The complete variable domain, with remaining parts taken from reference TRBV9 and TRBJ2-1, reads DSGVTQTPKHLITATGQRVTLRCSPRSGDLSVYWYQQSLDQGLQFLIQYYNGEERAKGNILERFSAQQFPDLHSELNLSSLELGDSALYFCASSPARGGNEQFFGPGTRLTVL.

This chain joins TRBV7-9 and TRBJ1-4; 7 nucleotides line up with TRBD1. Germline CDR1 reads SEHNR; CDR2 reads FQNEAQ (reference sequence). This CDR3 has 16 amino acids. After removal of 2 bases from V and 1 base from J, the junction contained 4 bases not matched to a gene. Here the CDR3 DNA reads TGTGCCAGCAGCTTAAAGGGGACAGTAACTAATGAAAAACTGTTTTTT. Protein sequence: CASSLKGTVTNEKLFF.

The rearrangement joins TRBV5-5 to TRBJ1-1; possibly TRBD1 for D (5 bases). CDR1 SGHKS and CDR2 YYEKEE come from the germline V gene (reference sequence). The V and J ends lost 0 bases and 4 bases respectively, with 13 bases between them. This CDR3 has 15 amino acids. The CDR3, as DNA: TGTGCCAGCAGCTTGGGTTTGCGGGGCGGCACTGAAGCTTTCTTT. Protein sequence: CASSLGLRGGTEAFF.

This clone was seen just once. CDR3 amino acids: CASSFPGTDTQYF. The CDR3 nucleotides read TGCGCCAGCAGCTTTCCGGGAACAGATACGCAGTATTTT. The rearrangement uses TRBV5-1 and TRBJ2-3; TRBD2 is a possible D gene (5 bases). This CDR3 has 13 amino acids. Germline CDR1 and CDR2: SGHRS and YFSETQ. The ends were cut back, 2 bases at V and 3 bases at J, with 7 bases in the middle. The full variable domain, completed using reference TRBV5-1 and TRBJ2-3, is KAGVTQTPRYLIKTRGQQVTLSCSPISGHRSVSWYQQTPGQGLQFLFEYFSETQRNKGNFPGRFSGRQFSNSRSEMNVSTLELGDSALYLCASSFPGTDTQYFGPGTRLTVL.

This rearrangement joins TRBV19 to TRBJ2-7; 11 bases align to TRBD1. Germline lookup yields CDR1 LNHDA and CDR2 SQIVND (reference sequence). After removal of 3 bases from V and 5 bases from J, the junction contained 3 bases not matched to a gene. This CDR3 is 14 amino acids long. The CDR3 coding sequence is TGTGCCAGTAGTATCCGGACAGGGGGCAACGAGCAGTACTTC. It yields the protein CASSIRTGGNEQYF.

The gene calls are TRBV2 and TRBJ1-2, with no clear D. The CDR3 contains 13 residues. Germline V lookup: CDR1 SNHLY, CDR2 FYNNEI. V gave up 8 bases and J gave up 5 bases, with 15 bases separating them. This CDR3 is CASFLPGGYGYTF. The CDR3, as DNA: TGTGCCAGCTTCCTGCCGGGAGGATATGGCTACACCTTC.

This CDR3 reads CASSLNRLTGNTIYF. CDR3 nucleotides: TGTGCCAGCAGCTTGAACAGGCTGACGGGAAACACCATATATTTT. This chain uses TRBV7-2 with TRBJ1-3; D perhaps matches TRBD1 (5 bases). Germline CDR1 SGHTA, CDR2 FQGNSA. V lost 3 bases and J lost 4, with 13 bases in between. The CDR3 is 15 residues long.

CDR3 sequence reads: CASRLSAGFTEAFF. CDR3 coding DNA: TGTGCCAGTCGGCTAAGTGCGGGTTTCACTGAAGCTTTCTTT. The chain employs TRBV28 and TRBJ1-1, with D unclear. Germline V CDR1 and CDR2: MDHEN, SYDVKM. CDR3 length equals 14 residues. The germline V and J ends were trimmed by 9 bases and 4 bases, with 18 bases remaining between them. Supplemented by reference TRBV28 and TRBJ1-1, the full variable domain reads DVKVTQSSRYLVKRTGEKVFLECVQDMDHENMFWYRQDPGLGLRLIYFSYDVKMKEKGDIPEGYSVSREKKERFSLILESASTNQTSMYLCASRLSAGFTEAFFGQGTRLTVV.